A selection of T cell receptor beta chains follows, all from one sample in a study of shared clonotypes between healthy human individuals. The protocol was immunoSEQ multiplex PCR, while the TCRdb copy is restricted to in-frame clones and leaves out a portion. The sample carries under 1,100,000 clones, around three quarters recorded once. Sample: memory CD4+ T cells from PBMCs. Every receptor here comes from a man younger than 35 in good health. Some clones in this sample may be carry-over from other donors' samples. Each CDR3 is given with its conserved first and last residue. The D gene is left open where the match is weak. Clone size is given for some rows only: seen once, a few or many times, or a class if the clone is expanded.

D,J,V,size,DNA,CDR3
-,TRBJ2-2,TRBV5-5,-,TGTGCCAGCAGTTTTACCACAGGAGCCCTGAACACCGGGGAGCTGTTTTTT,CASSFTTGALNTGELFF
-,TRBJ1-2,TRBV27,once,TGTGCCAGCAGTTTATCCCCAGGGCGTACTAACTATGGCTACACCTTC,CASSLSPGRTNYGYTF
-,TRBJ1-5,TRBV5-1,-,TGCGCCAGCAGCTTGAGACTCAATCAGCCCCAGCATTTT,CASSLRLNQPQHF
-,TRBJ1-1,TRBV19,-,TGTGCCAGCTCTACTTGGTCCCGGGCTGAAGCTTTCTTT,CASSTWSRAEAFF
-,TRBJ1-2,TRBV2,-,TGTGCCAGCAGTGAGATTCTCTATGGCTACACCTTC,CASSEILYGYTF
TRBD2,TRBJ2-3,TRBV19,-,TGTGCCAGTAGTATAGATAAGACGGCGGGAGGTCGGACAGATACGCAGTATTTT,CASSIDKTAGGRTDTQYF
-,TRBJ1-1,TRBV9,-,TGTGCCAGCAGCCCCTGGAGCGGGAACACTGAAGCTTTCTTT,CASSPWSGNTEAFF
-,TRBJ1-2,TRBV27,-,TGTGCCAGCAGATCTATAGGGCAGAACTATGGCTACACCTTC,CASRSIGQNYGYTF
-,TRBJ1-3,TRBV6-5,-,TGTGCCAGCAGGGGGGGATTTGGAAACACCATATATTTT,CASRGGFGNTIYF
TRBD1,TRBJ1-1,TRBV9,few,TGTGCCAGCAGCACACAGCCGGGACAGGATCTTCTGAACACTGAAGCTTTCTTT,CASSTQPGQDLLNTEAFF
-,TRBJ1-1,TRBV6-5,-,TGTGCCAGCAGTTCCTCGGGGGTGCGCATGGGAAAAGCTTTCTTT,CASSSSGVRMGKAFF
TRBD2,TRBJ2-7,TRBV27,-,TGTGCCAGCAGAGGCCAGGGACTAGCGGGAGGCCAAGCCGTCTACGAGCAGTACTTC,CASRGQGLAGGQAVYEQYF
-,TRBJ1-6,TRBV6-5,few,TGTGCCAGCAGTTACGTCGGGGCGGCCTATAATTCACCCCTCCACTTT,CASSYVGAAYNSPLHF
TRBD1,TRBJ1-5,TRBV18,-,TGTGCCAGCTCGCAAGGGACAGGGAGCAATCAGCCCCAGCATTTT,CASSQGTGSNQPQHF
-,TRBJ2-5,TRBV28,-,TGTGCCAGCACCTCCGAGGGGAAGACCCAGTACTTC,CASTSEGKTQYF
TRBD2,TRBJ2-5,TRBV5-1,-,TGCGCCAGCAGCCCGGTAGCGGGAGGGCATGAGACCCAGTACTTC,CASSPVAGGHETQYF
-,TRBJ2-3,TRBV7-9,-,TGTGCCAGCAGCTTGGGTCTGAGCACAGATACGCAGTATTTT,CASSLGLSTDTQYF
-,TRBJ2-7,TRBV28,once,TGTGCCAGCAGTCTCCAAAACTACGAGCAGTACTTC,CASSLQNYEQYF
-,TRBJ2-2,TRBV5-6,-,TGTGCCAGCAGCTTAGTCGGGAGACAAGTGGGGGAGCTGTTTTTT,CASSLVGRQVGELFF
-,TRBJ1-1,TRBV7-3,once,TGTGCCAGCAGTCGCCAGGGTCCCGCTGAAGCTTTCTTT,CASSRQGPAEAFF
-,TRBJ2-7,TRBV6-5,-,TGTGCCAGCAGTTACAGGGTGCACGAGCAGTACTTC,CASSYRVHEQYF
-,TRBJ1-5,TRBV7-2,-,TGTGCCAGCAGCTTAGGCAGGGCTCAGCCCCAGCATTTT,CASSLGRAQPQHF